The 17 T cell receptor beta chains reported below all come from one sample, sequenced in a study of OX40 agonist ivuxolimab in advanced cancers. Sequenced by immunoSEQ multiplex PCR; TCRdb stores in-frame clones only, minus some. The data hold about 75,000 clones, with around 84% observed a single time. The sequences come from CD4+ or CD8+ T cells sorted from blood, collected in a trial of the OX40 agonist ivuxolimab. The receptors stem from an adult with an advanced solid tumor such as melanoma, head and neck, liver or kidney cancer.

This chain joins TRBV4-1 and TRBJ1-4, with D unresolved. The germline V gene encodes CDR1 MGHRA and CDR2 YSYEKL. V was pared by 1 base and J by 2 bases, with 8 bases between. CDR3 length: 15 residues. CDR3 in amino acids: CASSQGEVTNEKLFF. DNA for the CDR3: TGCGCCAGCAGCCAAGGGGAGGTGACTAATGAAAAACTGTTTTTT.

The rearrangement uses TRBV2 and TRBJ2-3; 12 bases fit TRBD2. V shed 6 bases and J 2 bases; nucleotides not matched to a gene: 6. Per germline, CDR1 SNHLY and CDR2 FYNNEI. CDR3 size: 16 residues. CDR3 residues: CASSVGLAGTTDTQYF. DNA of the CDR3: TGTGCCAGCAGCGTTGGACTAGCGGGAACCACAGATACGCAGTATTTT.

The gene calls are TRBV18 and TRBJ2-4; 9 positions agree with TRBD2. The CDR3 runs to 15 residues. The V segment lost 3 bases and the J segment 5 bases; nucleotides outside the gene matches: 5. In germline, CDR1 is KGHSH, CDR2 LQKENI. Here the CDR3 DNA reads TGTGCCAGCTCACCTTCAGCGGGAGGAGAAAACATTCAGTACTTC. As protein: CASSPSAGGENIQYF.

Regarding this clone: An end of the junction differs from the germline gene, which may be a read error. The chain couples TRBV7-2 to TRBJ2-7, with TRBD2 matching 10 bases. The CDR3 loop spans 15 amino acids. The germline CDR1 and CDR2 sequences are SGHTA and FQGNSA. The CDR3 loop reads CASNLQGTSDYEQYF. The CDR3 DNA reads TGTGCCAGCAACTTACAGGGGACTAGCGACTACGAGCAGTACTTC.

The gene calls are TRBV28 and TRBJ2-2; the D is unclear. The CDR3 runs to 16 residues. V lost 6 bases and J lost 4, with 18 bases in between. The germline V gene has CDR1 MDHEN and CDR2 SYDVKM. CDR3 in DNA: TGTGCCAGCAGCTTTACCCGGGCCCCGGGCACCGGGGAGCTGTTTTTT. It encodes CASSFTRAPGTGELFF.

The rearrangement links TRBV5-1 to TRBJ2-1; 13 nucleotides line up with TRBD2. V was clipped by 4 bases and J by 4 bases; unmatched bases: 17. This CDR3 comprises 20 residues. The germline CDR1 and CDR2 sequences are SGHRS and YFSETQ. As DNA, the CDR3 is TGCGCCAGCAGCCTCTCCCCGGGACTAGCGGGACCAGGGCGATACAATGAGCAGTTCTTC. Its translation: CASSLSPGLAGPGRYNEQFF. The complete variable domain, with remaining parts taken from reference TRBV5-1 and TRBJ2-1, reads KAGVTQTPRYLIKTRGQQVTLSCSPISGHRSVSWYQQTPGQGLQFLFEYFSETQRNKGNFPGRFSGRQFSNSRSEMNVSTLELGDSALYLCASSLSPGLAGPGRYNEQFFGPGTRLTVL.

This clone has just one count. The chain carries TRBV18 and TRBJ1-3, with no clear D. Germline V gene sequence: CDR1 KGHSH, CDR2 LQKENI. The CDR3 extends over 15 amino acids. The V gene lost 4 bases and the J gene lost 2 bases, with 12 bases spanning the gap. CDR3 protein: CASSQDLGPGNTIYF. Written as DNA, the CDR3 is TGTGCCAGCTCACAAGACCTGGGTCCTGGAAACACCATATATTTT.

This chain uses TRBV19 with TRBJ2-5; the match to TRBD2 covers 7 bases. The CDR3 has 15 amino acids. The V segment lost 6 bases and the J segment 1 base; nucleotides outside the gene matches: 8. Germline CDR1 LNHDA, CDR2 SQIVND (reference sequence). This CDR3 is CASRARRESQETQYF. The CDR3 DNA reads as TGTGCCAGTAGAGCCCGGCGGGAGAGCCAAGAGACCCAGTACTTC. The variable domain in full, with the rest retrieved from reference TRBV19 and TRBJ2-5, is DGGITQSPKYLFRKEGQNVTLSCEQNLNHDAMYWYRQDPGQGLRLIYYSQIVNDFQKGDIAEGYSVSREKKESFPLTVTSAQKNPTAFYLCASRARRESQETQYFGPGTRLLVL.

The chain employs TRBV5-4 and TRBJ1-1; D ambiguous. Looked up from germline, CDR1 is SGHNT and CDR2 is YYREEE (reference sequence). Trimming took 4 bases from V and 3 from J, leaving 7 bases between them. This CDR3 contains 12 residues. CDR3 region: CASSRLDTEAFF. The DNA of the CDR3 is TGTGCCAGCAGCAGGTTGGACACTGAAGCTTTCTTT.

The V gene is TRBV5-4, the J gene TRBJ2-5; a weak D match, TRBD1 (5 bases). Trimming stripped 0 bases from V and 2 bases from J, with 14 bases between. CDR1 is SGHNT, CDR2 YYREEE, per germline (reference sequence). The CDR3 length is 16 residues. The CDR3 bases are TGTGCCAGCAGCTTGGCCCTGGGGCAGGGTCAAGAGACCCAGTACTTC. It codes for CASSLALGQGQETQYF.

The chain recombines TRBV18 with TRBJ2-1; D gene uncertain. Trimming pared 5 bases from V and 5 bases from J, leaving 7 bases between. The CDR3 contains 12 residues. The germline CDR1 and CDR2 sequences are KGHSH and LQKENI. CDR3 region: CASSSTNNEQFF. DNA of the CDR3: TGTGCCAGCTCATCGACAAACAATGAGCAGTTCTTC.

This clone was detected a few times. V is TRBV27 and J is TRBJ1-5, with D possibly being TRBD1 (5 bases). Trimming pared 5 bases from V and 4 bases from J, leaving 21 bases between. The CDR3 sequence is 17 residues long. CDR1 and CDR2 from the germline V gene are MNHEY and SMNVEV (reference sequence). CDR3 sequence: CASSQLYEGRMNQPQHF. In nucleotides, the CDR3 is TGTGCCAGCAGTCAACTTTACGAGGGACGGATGAATCAGCCCCAGCATTTT.

This clone was counted once. This rearrangement joins TRBV14 to TRBJ2-1; D remains unclear. The CDR3 spans 11 residues. With 4 bases removed from V and 7 bases from J, the gap between germline ends came to 5 bases. CDR1 is SGHDN and CDR2 is FVKESK in the germline V gene. The CDR3 sequence: CASSLKNEQFF. In DNA form, the CDR3 reads TGTGCCAGCAGCCTAAAAAATGAGCAGTTCTTC.

As concerns this clone: The same CDR3 can be traced to other DNA sequences in this sample. The gene calls are TRBV9 and TRBJ2-6; tentative D call: TRBD2 (5 bases). CDR3 length equals 15 residues. The V and J ends lost 3 bases and 1 base respectively, with 8 bases between them. Germline values: CDR1 SGDLS, CDR2 YYNGEE. This CDR3 is CASSGSGSGANVLTF. The CDR3 nucleotides read TGTGCCAGCAGCGGGTCGGGATCTGGGGCCAACGTCCTGACTTTC.

This chain connects TRBV11-2 to TRBJ1-1, with 7 bases aligning to TRBD1. Germline-derived CDR1 and CDR2 are SGHAT and FQNNGV. The V segment lost 1 base and the J segment 10 bases; nucleotides outside the gene matches: 9. The CDR3 totals 14 residues. The CDR3 DNA reads as TGTGCCAGCAGCTTAGCCAGACAGGGCTCCGTAGCTTTCTTT. This gives the protein CASSLARQGSVAFF.

The V call is TRBV28, the J call TRBJ2-1, with 9 bases fitting TRBD1. Trimming cost V 3 bases and J 15 bases; bases outside gene matches: 9. Germline V lookup: CDR1 MDHEN, CDR2 SYDVKM. The CDR3 is 13 residues long. The DNA of the CDR3 is TGTGCCAGCAGTTTGGGGACAGGGCTAATTATGTTCTTC. As protein: CASSLGTGLIMFF. The variable domain in full, with the rest retrieved from reference TRBV28 and TRBJ2-1, is DVKVTQSSRYLVKRTGEKVFLECVQDMDHENMFWYRQDPGLGLRLIYFSYDVKMKEKGDIPEGYSVSREKKERFSLILESASTNQTSMYLCASSLGTGLIMFFGPGTRLTVL.

The gene calls are TRBV5-1 and TRBJ1-1; a weak D match, TRBD1 (5 bases). Trimming took off 5 bases at V and 4 bases at J, with 15 bases between the two ends. This CDR3 contains 14 residues. Germline V lookup: CDR1 SGHRS, CDR2 YFSETQ. The CDR3 region is CASRSTAGGTEAFF. The CDR3 DNA follows: TGCGCCAGCAGATCGACCGCTGGGGGCACTGAAGCTTTCTTT.